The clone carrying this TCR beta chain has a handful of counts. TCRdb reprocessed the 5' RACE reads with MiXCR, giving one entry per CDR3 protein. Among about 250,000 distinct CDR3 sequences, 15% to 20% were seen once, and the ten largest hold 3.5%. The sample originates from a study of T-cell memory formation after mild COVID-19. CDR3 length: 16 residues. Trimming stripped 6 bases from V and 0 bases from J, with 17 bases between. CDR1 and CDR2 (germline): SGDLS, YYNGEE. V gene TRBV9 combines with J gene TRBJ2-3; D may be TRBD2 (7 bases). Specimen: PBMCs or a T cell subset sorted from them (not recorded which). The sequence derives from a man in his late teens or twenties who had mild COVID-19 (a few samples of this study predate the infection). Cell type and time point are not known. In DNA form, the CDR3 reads TGTGCCAGCATGGGGGGGGCTCACTCTAGCACAGATACGCAGTATTTT. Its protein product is CASMGGAHSSTDTQYF. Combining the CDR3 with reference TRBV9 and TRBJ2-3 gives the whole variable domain DSGVTQTPKHLITATGQRVTLRCSPRSGDLSVYWYQQSLDQGLQFLIQYYNGEERAKGNILERFSAQQFPDLHSELNLSSLELGDSALYFCASMGGAHSSTDTQYFGPGTRLTVL.